A selection of T cell receptor beta chains follows, all from one sample in a study of control samples from healthy donors and cancer patients. Sequencing was performed with immunoSEQ multiplex PCR; in TCRdb, only in-frame clones are kept and a portion is missing. The sample includes around 96,000 clones, approximately 93% of them seen just once. The sequenced material came from blood. The receptors were gathered from a young man in good health. CDR3s include the opening cysteine and the closing phenylalanine or tryptophan. The D gene is left open where the match is weak. The size field is filled for only some rows; it gives once, few, many or a size class.

J gene	V gene	clone size	D gene	CDR3 DNA	CDR3 protein
TRBJ2-2	TRBV30	NA	NA	TGTGCCTGGCGTCGCACCGGGGAGCTGTTTTTT	CAWRRTGELFF
TRBJ1-2	TRBV30	NA	NA	TGTGCCTGGAGTCCCCATGCCGAGGGGTCCGCCAACTATGGCTACACCTTC	CAWSPHAEGSANYGYTF
TRBJ1-5	TRBV7-8	once	TRBD1	TGTGCCAGCAGCGAGGGACAGGGGTGGGACAATCAGCCCCAGCATTTT	CASSEGQGWDNQPQHF
TRBJ1-2	TRBV19	once	TRBD1	TGTGCCAGTAGTATAGATCCCTCCGGGACAGGGTATGGCTACACCTTC	CASSIDPSGTGYGYTF
TRBJ1-2	TRBV10-3	NA	NA	TGTGCCATCAGTGCCGGGGAAGGGGTGGGCTACACCTTC	CAISAGEGVGYTF
TRBJ2-3	TRBV5-1	NA	TRBD2	TGCGCCAGCAGGGGACTAGCGGGAAGTCGGGCAGATACGCAGTATTTT	CASRGLAGSRADTQYF
TRBJ2-1	TRBV30	NA	NA	TGTGCCTCCGGACGCACTCCTAGCTCCTACAATGAGCAGTTCTTC	CASGRTPSSYNEQFF
TRBJ2-7	TRBV30	once	TRBD1	TGTGCCTGGAGTGTACAGGAGAGACAGGGGGGGTACGAGCAGTACTTC	CAWSVQERQGGYEQYF
TRBJ2-7	TRBV20-1	NA	TRBD2	TGCAGTGCTAGTCGGGGACTAGCGGGACCCCTCCCCTACTACGAGCAGTACTTC	CSASRGLAGPLPYYEQYF
TRBJ2-7	TRBV6-1	NA	TRBD2	TGTGCCAGCAGTGAGGGGGAGGGGCCCGAGCAGTACTTC	CASSEGEGPEQYF
TRBJ1-2	TRBV6-2/TRBV6-3	NA	NA	TGTGCCAGCAGTTACGGAGGGGCGGTCTATGGCTACACCTTC	CASSYGGAVYGYTF
TRBJ2-5	TRBV7-2	NA	NA	TGTGCCAGCAGCCCCCCTTGGAGTTTCTGGAAGACCCAGTACTTC	CASSPPWSFWKTQYF
TRBJ1-4	TRBV18	NA	NA	TGTGCCAGCTCACTCAGCTCCCCAGCTGCTAATGAAAAACTGTTTTTT	CASSLSSPAANEKLFF
TRBJ2-6	TRBV7-9	NA	NA	TGTGCCAGCAGCTCCCCGGTGGGTGAGATGTTTGCTGGGGCCAACGTCCTGACTTTC	CASSSPVGEMFAGANVLTF
TRBJ1-5	TRBV4-1	NA	TRBD1	TGCGCCAGCAGCCACCTCGGACAGGGCAATCAGCCCCAGCATTTT	CASSHLGQGNQPQHF
TRBJ1-2	TRBV27	NA	TRBD1	TGTGCCAGCAGTTTACGCGTCGGACAGGGTGACTATGGCTACACCTTC	CASSLRVGQGDYGYTF
TRBJ1-1	TRBV4-1	NA	NA	TGCGCCAGCAGTGGAGAGTATGTGAACACTGAAGCTTTCTTT	CASSGEYVNTEAFF
TRBJ2-2	TRBV30	NA	NA	TGTGCCTGGAGTGTAGTCAGGGCAGGGATCGGGGAGCTGTTTTTT	CAWSVVRAGIGELFF
TRBJ1-2	TRBV7-8	NA	TRBD1	TGTGCCAGCAGCTCGGACTTGGCCAGGGGGCACACCTTC	CASSSDLARGHTF
TRBJ1-4	TRBV2	NA	TRBD1	TGTGCCAGCAGCGGGACAGGGGGCGAGGGTGGAGGGGAAAAACTGTTTTTT	CASSGTGGEGGGEKLFF
TRBJ1-5	TRBV27	NA	NA	TGTGCCAGCAAGATCAGCAATGGGGCGGGTCAGCCCCAGCATTTT	CASKISNGAGQPQHF
TRBJ2-7	TRBV7-3	few	NA	TGTGCCAGCAGCTTATTCGAAGGCTACGAGCAGTACTTC	CASSLFEGYEQYF
TRBJ2-7	TRBV7-8	NA	NA	TGTGCCAGCAGCTTGGGGGACTACGAGCAGTACTTC	CASSLGDYEQYF
TRBJ1-3	TRBV10-2	few	TRBD1	TGCGCCAGCAGTGAACAGGGGGCGCCGGACACCATATATTTT	CASSEQGAPDTIYF
TRBJ2-1	TRBV27	NA	NA	TGTGCCAGCAGTTTAAGGCCCGGGCCTAGCTCCTACAATGAGCAGTTCTTC	CASSLRPGPSSYNEQFF
TRBJ1-1	TRBV3-1/TRBV3-2	NA	NA	TGTGCCAGCACGCTCAACGGCGGGGGCAGCTTGACTGAAGCTTTCTTT	CASTLNGGGSLTEAFF
TRBJ1-4	TRBV30	NA	TRBD1	TGTGCCTGGAGTACAGGGACAGGGGATGAAAAACTGTTTTTT	CAWSTGTGDEKLFF
TRBJ2-5	TRBV27	NA	NA	TGTGCCAGCAGTTACCAGGGTCTAGGAGAGACCCAGTACTTC	CASSYQGLGETQYF
TRBJ2-7	TRBV15	NA	NA	TGTGCCACCAGCAGAGTAAGCCCAGGGAACGAGCAGTACTTC	CATSRVSPGNEQYF
TRBJ2-1	TRBV9	NA	TRBD1	TGTGCCAGCAGCTTTAATACAGGGACAGGGAGCTTCAATGAGCAGTTCTTC	CASSFNTGTGSFNEQFF
TRBJ1-3	TRBV6-6	NA	NA	TGTGCCAGCAGTTACTCTGCGGTTCGCTCTGGAAACACCATATATTTT	CASSYSAVRSGNTIYF
TRBJ1-5	TRBV27	once	TRBD1	TGTGCCAGCAGTCCCCGTCCGGGACAGGGGGCCTTTAGCAATCAGCCCCAGCATTTT	CASSPRPGQGAFSNQPQHF
TRBJ1-1	TRBV30	NA	NA	TGTGCCTGGAGTGTACTCCCAAGTCCTGAAGCTTTCTTT	CAWSVLPSPEAFF
TRBJ2-5	TRBV18	once	NA	TGTGCCAGCACCACGGATGGGTTCCGGGACCCAGAGACCCAGTACTTC	CASTTDGFRDPETQYF
TRBJ2-6	TRBV3-1/TRBV3-2	NA	NA	TGTGCCAGCAGCCAAGGGAACTCCGTCTCTGGGGCCAACGTCCTGACTTTC	CASSQGNSVSGANVLTF
TRBJ2-5	TRBV18	NA	NA	TGTGCCAGCTCACCACCCCAGGTTCCCCAAGAGACCCAGTACTTC	CASSPPQVPQETQYF
TRBJ1-5	TRBV6-1	once	TRBD1	TGTGCCAGCAGTGAGGGACAGAATCAGCCCCAGCATTTT	CASSEGQNQPQHF
TRBJ1-5	TRBV4-1	NA	NA	TGCGCCAGCAGCCAAAACAGCAATAGCAATCAGCCCCAGCATTTT	CASSQNSNSNQPQHF
TRBJ2-1	TRBV5-1	NA	NA	TGCGCCAGCAGCTTGGTATTGAGCAGAGGAGATGAGCAGTTCTTC	CASSLVLSRGDEQFF
TRBJ1-4	TRBV6-6	NA	NA	TGTGCCAGCAAAGCAACTAATGAAAAACTGTTTTTT	CASKATNEKLFF
TRBJ1-2	TRBV7-9	once	TRBD1	TGTGCCAGCAGTCGACGCGGGACAGCGGATGGCTACACCTTC	CASSRRGTADGYTF